Below, 18 T cell receptor beta chains from the same sample are listed, as sequenced in a study of CD8 T cells in ankylosing spondylitis. MiXCR, applied by TCRdb to the 5' RACE reads, yields one record per CDR3 protein. The data contain roughly 150,000 distinct CDR3 sequences, roughly 31% of them singletons. The sample consisted of synovial fluid, either unsorted or a sorted T cell fraction (not recorded which). Receptors were obtained from a male donor with ankylosing spondylitis.

The rearrangement links TRBV28 to TRBJ1-2; D not certain. The CDR3 contains 13 residues. V was shortened by 2 bases and J by 6 bases, with 10 bases between the two germline ends. Germline CDR1 reads MDHEN; CDR2 reads SYDVKM. CDR3 sequence (DNA): TGTGCCAGCAGTTTACCTCGTAGGGATGGCTACACCTTC. It encodes CASSLPRRDGYTF.

At least ten counts were recorded for this clonotype. The rearrangement joins TRBV25-1 to TRBJ2-1, with 7 bases matching TRBD1. This CDR3 region has 15 residues. The germline CDR1 and CDR2 sequences are MGHDK and SYGVNS. The V gene end was trimmed by 6 bases and the J gene end by 6 bases; junction bases not matched to a gene: 11. This CDR3 is CASSPDRVKANEQFF. CDR3 DNA sequence: TGTGCCAGCAGCCCCGACAGGGTAAAAGCCAATGAGCAGTTCTTC.

The table lists this clonotype with many counts. The chain has TRBV6-1 and TRBJ2-3, with 7 bases identical to TRBD1. Germline-derived CDR1 and CDR2 are MNHNS and SASEGT. The CDR3 consists of 14 residues. The trim removed 4 bases at V and 2 bases at J, leaving 3 bases unmatched. CDR3 in DNA: TGTGCCAGCAGTGTGGGACAGTTCACAGATACGCAGTATTTT. It yields the protein CASSVGQFTDTQYF.

V and J are TRBV15 and TRBJ2-1, with a tentative D call TRBD2 (6 bases). The ends were cut back, 1 base at V and 8 bases at J, with 15 bases in the middle. The CDR3 is 15 residues long. Germline CDR1 reads LNHNV; CDR2 reads YYDKDF (reference sequence). CDR3 sequence reads: CATSRVRERYDEQFF. Here the CDR3 DNA reads TGTGCCACCAGCAGAGTTCGGGAGAGGTACGATGAGCAGTTCTTC.

V usage is TRBV20-1 and J usage is TRBJ1-5, with a weak D call TRBD1 (6 bases). CDR3 length: 16 residues. V was clipped by 2 bases and J by 0 bases, with 14 bases between them. Germline assignment: CDR1 DFQATT and CDR2 SNEGSKA (reference sequence). The CDR3 region is CSARSDRKYSNQPQHF. The CDR3 DNA is TGCAGTGCTAGATCGGACAGAAAGTATAGCAATCAGCCCCAGCATTTT.

The rearrangement uses TRBV7-6 and TRBJ2-1; TRBD1 agrees at 8 bases. The germline gives CDR1 SGHVS, CDR2 FNYEAQ. Trimming took 5 bases from V and 3 from J; bases not matched to a gene: 6. The CDR3 runs 15 residues. Written as DNA, the CDR3 is TGTGCCAGCAGCACCACAGGGGGAGGCTACAATGAGCAGTTCTTC. This sequence encodes CASSTTGGGYNEQFF.

This clonotype was seen only a few times. The V call is TRBV7-9, the J call TRBJ1-1; 9 bases align to TRBD1. The CDR3 runs 15 residues. Germline loops: CDR1 SEHNR, CDR2 FQNEAQ (reference sequence). J was trimmed by 3 bases and V by 4 bases; bases with no gene match: 6. Here the CDR3 DNA reads TGTGCCAGCAGCTCTAACAGGGGGCTGGACACTGAAGCTTTCTTT. Encoded protein: CASSSNRGLDTEAFF.

In this sample, this clonotype turned up a few times. The chain carries TRBV10-3 and TRBJ1-4; unclear D gene. The CDR3 length is 14 residues. Germline CDR1 and CDR2: ENHRY and SYGVKD. The V end was cut by 10 bases, the J end by 0 bases, with 12 bases between. As DNA, the CDR3 is TGTGCCACATCCGCAGGAGCAACTAATGAAAAACTGTTTTTT. Translating gives CATSAGATNEKLFF.

This clonotype occurred many times. The CDR3 protein is CASSTIIAGVNNEQFF. The CDR3 bases are TGTGCCAGCAGCACCATCATAGCGGGAGTTAACAATGAGCAGTTCTTC. The rearrangement links TRBV12-3 or TRBV12-4 to TRBJ2-1; 9 bases are shared with TRBD2. V gave up 6 bases and J gave up 5 bases; unmatched junction bases: 11. The CDR3 runs to 16 residues.

This rearrangement joins TRBV7-2 to TRBJ2-3; no clear D. V was pared by 10 bases and J by 2 bases, with 7 bases between. CDR1 and CDR2 from the germline V gene are SGHTA and FQGNSA. The CDR3 contains 11 residues. CDR3 bases: TGTGCCACCTCGGACACAGATACGCAGTATTTT. Amino acid sequence: CATSDTDTQYF.

The chain recombines TRBV5-6 with TRBJ2-3, with D unresolved. The CDR3 sequence is 15 residues long. CDR1 and CDR2 from the germline V gene are SGHDT and YYEEEE. Trimming shortened V by 4 bases and J by 0 bases, and 12 bases separated the two germline ends. CDR3 amino acids: CASSPRQASTDTQYF. The CDR3 nucleotides are TGTGCCAGCAGCCCTCGACAAGCTAGCACAGATACGCAGTATTTT.

This clonotype was observed a few times. This chain connects TRBV2 to TRBJ1-1, with 7 bases fitting TRBD1. CDR3 length: 14 amino acids. V shed 7 bases, J shed 4 bases, and the junction held 9 bases outside the gene matches. CDR1 and CDR2 from the germline V gene are SNHLY and FYNNEI. This CDR3 reads CASTNKGAATEAFF. In DNA form, the CDR3 reads TGTGCCAGCACAAATAAGGGGGCGGCCACTGAAGCTTTCTTT.

V is TRBV2 and J is TRBJ2-3; 9 bases line up with TRBD2. This CDR3 spans 16 amino acids. Trimming took 5 bases from V and 8 from J; bases not matched to a gene: 14. The germline CDR1 and CDR2 sequences are SNHLY and FYNNEI. The CDR3 bases are TGTGCCAGCAGTCCCACCTCTGGCGGGGGGGCCGGTACGCAGTATTTT. Amino acids: CASSPTSGGGAGTQYF. Complete variable domain (other parts from reference TRBV2 and TRBJ2-3): EPEVTQTPSHQVTQMGQEVILRCVPISNHLYFYWYRQILGQKVEFLVSFYNNEISEKSEIFDDQFSVERPDGSNFTLKIRSTKLEDSAMYFCASSPTSGGGAGTQYFGPGTRLTVL.

This chain uses TRBV13 with TRBJ1-1; maybe TRBD1 (5 bases). Trimming removed 4 bases from V and 1 base from J, with 13 bases in between. The V gene's germline CDR1 is PRHDT and CDR2 FYEKMQ (reference sequence). This CDR3 has 15 residues. The CDR3 region has the DNA TGTGCCAGCAGCTCCCGCCGGGGGGGGAACACTGAAGCTTTCTTT. It specifies CASSSRRGGNTEAFF.

This clonotype was found many times. The chain has TRBV7-9 and TRBJ2-7; D may correspond to TRBD1 or TRBD2 (5 bases each). Per germline, CDR1 SEHNR and CDR2 FQNEAQ (reference sequence). V lost 8 bases and J lost 5, with 16 bases in between. CDR3 length: 13 amino acids. Written as DNA, the CDR3 is TGTGCCAGCCTGAGAGCAGGGAGCCACGAGCAGTACTTC. Amino acids: CASLRAGSHEQYF.

The V and J genes are TRBV5-6 and TRBJ2-1; D is unresolved. The CDR3 extends over 15 amino acids. The germline gives CDR1 SGHDT, CDR2 YYEEEE. V lost 3 bases, J lost 3 bases, and 13 bases lay in between. CDR3 residues: CASSSRLTSYNEQFF. In DNA form, the CDR3 reads TGTGCCAGCAGCTCCCGGTTGACGAGCTACAATGAGCAGTTCTTC.

The chain employs TRBV2 and TRBJ2-1; 13 bases agree with TRBD2. V lost 9 bases and J lost 0; bases outside the gene matches: 5. This CDR3 has 16 amino acids. Germline CDR1 reads SNHLY; CDR2 reads FYNNEI. This chain's CDR3 is CARGLAGKSSYNEQFF. CDR3 bases: TGTGCCAGGGGACTAGCGGGGAAAAGCTCCTACAATGAGCAGTTCTTC.

This clonotype was seen a few times. This rearrangement joins TRBV20-1 to TRBJ2-7; D remains ambiguous. The CDR3 consists of 14 residues. Trimming removed 5 bases from V and 0 bases from J, with 14 bases in between. The germline CDR1 and CDR2 sequences are DFQATT and SNEGSKA (reference sequence). The CDR3 loop reads CSASAPAHSYEQYF. The CDR3 nucleotides are TGCAGTGCTTCGGCCCCAGCGCACTCCTACGAGCAGTACTTC.